This T cell receptor (beta chain) was captured in a study of T-cell memory formation after mild COVID-19. Study-wide results and caveats: There was a balanced CD4/CD8 profile in clones contracting day 15 to 85, and later expanders leaned CD4+.

There are many counts of this clonotype. Its specificity is not known. 5'RACE with constant-segment primers built TCRalpha and TCRbeta cDNA libraries with UMIs. MiXCR, applied by TCRdb to the 5' RACE reads, yields one record per CDR3 protein. This sample has roughly 300,000 distinct CDR3 sequences; around 15% occur once, and the top ten carry around 23%. CDR1 and CDR2 from the germline V gene are SGHTS and YDEGEE. The CDR3 runs 15 residues. J lost 4 bases, V lost 4 bases, and 6 bases had no gene match. The source is a young man who had mild COVID-19 (a few samples of this study predate the infection). Cell type and time point are not known. This chain links TRBV5-8 with TRBJ2-5, with 11 positions matching TRBD2. The sequencing input was PBMCs or a T cell subset sorted from them (not recorded which). In DNA form, the CDR3 reads TGTGCCAGCAGCGATAGCGGGGGGGCCGGAGAGACCCAGTACTTC. Its protein product is CASSDSGGAGETQYF.